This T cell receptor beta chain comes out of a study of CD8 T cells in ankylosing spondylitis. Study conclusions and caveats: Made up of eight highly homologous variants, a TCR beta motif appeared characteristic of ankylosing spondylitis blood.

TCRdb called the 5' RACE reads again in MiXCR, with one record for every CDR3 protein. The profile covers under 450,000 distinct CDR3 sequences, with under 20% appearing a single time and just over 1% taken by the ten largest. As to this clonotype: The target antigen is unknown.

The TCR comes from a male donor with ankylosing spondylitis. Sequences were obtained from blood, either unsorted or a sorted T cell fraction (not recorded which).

The CDR3 loop reads CSASTGTGSYNEQFF. CDR3 sequence (DNA): TGCAGTGCTTCAACCGGGACTGGTTCCTACAATGAGCAGTTCTTC. The gene calls are TRBV20-1 and TRBJ2-1; D might be TRBD2 (6 bases). There are 15 residues in the CDR3. V shed 5 bases and J shed 1 base, with 15 bases lying between them. The germline CDR1 and CDR2 sequences are DFQATT and SNEGSKA (reference sequence).